This T cell receptor (beta chain) is from a study of human versus mouse CDR3 diversity and MHC coevolution. For the study at large: Samples had between 0.6 x 10^7 and 1.6 x 10^7 valid reads. Whole-study findings and limits: Most of the three human donors had the lowest clonal inequality. By iCHAO1, human TCR beta clonotypes numbered roughly 1.7 million, the most.

Using immunoSEQ multiplex PCR, the repertoire was profiled, and TCRdb retains in-frame clones only, with some absent. The sample carries tens of thousands of clones, around 94% recorded once. In the case of this clone: Its target is unknown.

The CDR3 runs 13 residues. The germline V and J ends were trimmed by 4 bases and 7 bases, with 14 bases remaining between them. The germline V gene has CDR1 SQVTM and CDR2 ANQGSEA. The chain employs TRBV29-1 and TRBJ2-4; D might be TRBD1 (6 bases). This TCR derives from a person aged 60 to 70 in good health. The sequenced material came from naive CD4+ T cells from blood. This sample's subset: CD45RO-negative CD62L-positive naive CD4 T cells. CDR3 DNA sequence: TGCAGCGTTGGGGGTCAGGGGATCAACATTCAGTACTTC. Translation gives CSVGGQGINIQYF. Complete variable domain (other parts from reference TRBV29-1 and TRBJ2-4): SAVISQKPSRDICQRGTSLTIQCQVDSQVTMMFWYRQQPGQSLTLIATANQGSEATYESGFVIDKFPISRPNLTFSTLTVSNMSPEDSSIYLCSVGGQGINIQYFGAGTRLSVL.